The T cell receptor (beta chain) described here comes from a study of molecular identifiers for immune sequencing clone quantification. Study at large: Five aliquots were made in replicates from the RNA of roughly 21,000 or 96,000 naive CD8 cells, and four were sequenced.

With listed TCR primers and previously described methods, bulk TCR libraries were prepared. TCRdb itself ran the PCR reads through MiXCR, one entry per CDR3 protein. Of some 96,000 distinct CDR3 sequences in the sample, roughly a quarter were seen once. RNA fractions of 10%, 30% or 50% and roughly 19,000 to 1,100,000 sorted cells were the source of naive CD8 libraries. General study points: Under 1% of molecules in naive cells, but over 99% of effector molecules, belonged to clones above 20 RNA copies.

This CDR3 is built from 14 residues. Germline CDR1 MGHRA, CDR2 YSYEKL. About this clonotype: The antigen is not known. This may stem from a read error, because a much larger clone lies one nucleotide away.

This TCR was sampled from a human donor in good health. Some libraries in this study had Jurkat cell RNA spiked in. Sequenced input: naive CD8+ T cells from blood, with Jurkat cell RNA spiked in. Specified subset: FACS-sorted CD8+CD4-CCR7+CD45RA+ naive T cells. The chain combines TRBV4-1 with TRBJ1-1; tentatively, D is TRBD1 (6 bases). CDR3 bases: TGCGCCAGCAGCCAAGAGTCAGGGGTCGCTGAAACTTTCTTT. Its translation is CASSQESGVAETFF.